The rows below give T cell receptor beta chains drawn from one sample of a study of immune characterization of retroperitoneal liposarcoma. One entry per CDR3 protein results from TCRdb running MiXCR on the PCR reads. The sample lists some 3,100 distinct CDR3 sequences, 25% to 30% seen once, with around 15% in the top ten. The sample consisted of tumor tissue. These receptor sequences come from a female donor with retroperitoneal liposarcoma. The conserved cysteine and the conserved F or W are not part of the CDR3 here.

CDR3aa,j_gene,v_gene
ASIGTVSYEQY,TRBJ2-7,TRBV27
ASSEARGWAEAF,TRBJ1-1,TRBV6-1
ASKPGTEGDTQY,TRBJ2-3,TRBV6-1
ASSPLGGSKYEQF,TRBJ2-1,TRBV4-1
ATSSAPPPYEQY,NA,TRBV15
ASSEQGENEKLF,TRBJ1-4,TRBV6-1
ASSRLVHTDTQY,TRBJ2-3,TRBV6-1
ASSGSKRVEPYEQY,NA,TRBV6-6
ASSLLPSGPYEQY,NA,TRBV7-2
ASSPNGGNYYNEQY,TRBJ2-5,TRBV7-4
SARATGGRETQY,TRBJ2-5,TRBV20-1
ASSYEYRSSYEQY,TRBJ2-7,TRBV6-1
ASSQSGREADTQY,TRBJ2-3,TRBV4-1
ASKKGLAENYEQY,NA,TRBV6-1
ASSTRAGQGVYEQY,TRBJ2-7,TRBV6-6
ASSLGFGRGHEQY,TRBJ2-7,TRBV11-3
ASTQTGLAGKSYEQF,TRBJ2-1,TRBV27
ASSWGIRETQF,NA,TRBV6-1
ASSLWRARRQETQY,TRBJ2-5,TRBV7-6
ASRAADILETQY,TRBJ2-5,TRBV7-2
ASSSPETQF,NA,TRBV6-9
AGRLAGRNEQF,TRBJ2-1,TRBV6-1
ASSSGTQRATDTQY,TRBJ2-3,TRBV7-3
ASQQFTYEQY,NA,TRBV6-1
ASSPLAGIMRDEQY,TRBJ2-5,TRBV12-3/TRBV12-4
ASTLGYNEQF,TRBJ2-1,TRBV7-2
ASSLGTNNEQF,NA,TRBV7-8
ASSYSRRQETQY,TRBJ2-5,TRBV6-6
ASSRKTGTGIHEQF,TRBJ2-1,TRBV6-1
ASSDRGQGVGPALETQY,TRBJ2-5,TRBV25-1
ASSEGGDYQQF,TRBJ2-1,TRBV7-2
ASSLAGASGNEQY,TRBJ2-5,TRBV5-6
ASSLPEPGELF,TRBJ2-2,TRBV7-6
ASSWGIRETQY,TRBJ2-5,TRBV6-1
ASSSGFSTDTQY,TRBJ2-3,TRBV5-1
ASSQVEDEQF,TRBJ2-1,TRBV3-1
ASSESRQNTEAF,TRBJ1-1,TRBV10-2
ASSRGKTGDHDTDTQY,TRBJ2-3,TRBV11-3
ASSLVGGGSYEQY,NA,TRBV11-2
ASSLETNEQY,NA,TRBV7-6
ASSGLAGAYNEQF,TRBJ2-1,TRBV6-1
ASSRTVYEQY,NA,TRBV7-2
ASSPSSTYNEQF,TRBJ2-1,TRBV6-6
ASSYDSVGATDTQY,TRBJ2-3,TRBV6-5
ASRKGGRISETQY,TRBJ2-5,TRBV6-1
ASMSGTGGRDADTQY,TRBJ2-3,TRBV27
ASSLRTSGGKNEQF,TRBJ2-1,TRBV27
SASRGRGITEAF,TRBJ1-1,TRBV20-1
ASTPTSVSYNEQF,TRBJ2-1,TRBV6-1
ASSYSGGPNYEQF,TRBJ2-1,TRBV27
ASSPGQGVYNEQF,TRBJ2-1,TRBV6-1
ASSYSREGQDEQY,TRBJ2-5,TRBV6-6
ASRRQGTAGYGYT,TRBJ1-2,TRBV6-1
ASSLQGKSTDTQY,TRBJ2-3,TRBV11-3
ASRGRDVVRLTDTQY,TRBJ2-3,TRBV6-6
ASSEGGGGKDTQY,TRBJ2-3,TRBV6-1
ASSPTNTEEQGETQY,TRBJ2-5,TRBV7-8
ASSLGVEGTDTQY,TRBJ2-3,TRBV27
ASSSANGLAGGYEQY,NA,TRBV11-3
ASSTYLAGGPPRTQY,TRBJ2-5,TRBV6-1